This T cell receptor (beta chain) emerged from a study of T cell repertoires in cytomegalovirus infection. Study-wide context: In public TCR beta signatures, there were indications of both CMV infection and matching HLA type. Study observations and caveats: Clonotype analysis showed dominance of the ex vivo response by HLA-C-restricted CMV-specific TCR beta clonotypes. Pooled public TCR beta family frequency picked out CMV carriers with the relevant HLA.

The table lists this clonotype with a few counts. Its antigen is unidentified. TCRdb recomputed calls from the reads with MiXCR, one row per CDR3 protein. The table has 630,000 or so distinct CDR3 sequences, 20% to 25% seen once. V lost 2 bases to trimming and J lost 3 bases, with 19 bases between them. Germline-derived CDR1 and CDR2 are SGHTA and FQGNSA. The CDR3 runs to 17 residues. This receptor was identified in a human donor in good health (CMV status not recorded). Some clones in this sample may be carry-over from other donors' samples. The genes are TRBV7-2 and TRBJ1-2; tentatively, D is TRBD1 (5 bases). Source material: CD8+ T cells from PBMCs. The CDR3 sequence: CASSLTRQGLDHYGYTF. The CDR3 DNA sequence: TGTGCCAGCAGCTTAACGCGGCAGGGCCTCGACCACTATGGCTACACCTTC.